The T cell receptor beta chain described here comes from a study of regulatory T cells in long-lasting Graves disease. The CDR3 totals 16 residues. Trimming cost V 7 bases and J 4 bases; bases outside gene matches: 13. Germline V CDR1 and CDR2: MNHEY, SMNVEV (reference sequence). Described time point: newly diagnosed GD, antithyroid drugs for less than 3 months. PBMCs provided the RNA from which the TCR library was made. Combining iRepertoire HTBI primers with Arm-PCR of CDR3 regions, the authors built TCR beta libraries. TCRdb re-analysed the multiplex PCR reads in MiXCR, keeping a single row per CDR3 protein. The sample includes about 220,000 distinct CDR3 sequences, around a fifth of them seen just once. The sample was also linked to a second study, of T cells in Graves' hyperthyroidism and ophthalmopathy. That paper states: Carried out on the TCR CDR3, a first-round RT-PCR used the HTBI primer set.

This receptor was obtained from a woman aged 25 to 45 with Graves disease. The specimen was peripheral blood mononuclear cells (PBMCs), collected at new diagnosis, from a patient treated with antithyroid drugs. The chain combines TRBV27 with TRBJ2-3, with 8 bases aligning to TRBD2. CDR3 sequence (DNA): TGTGCCAGCACCCCTACCGGGACTAGTGGGGCAGATACGCAGTATTTT. Its translation: CASTPTGTSGADTQYF.